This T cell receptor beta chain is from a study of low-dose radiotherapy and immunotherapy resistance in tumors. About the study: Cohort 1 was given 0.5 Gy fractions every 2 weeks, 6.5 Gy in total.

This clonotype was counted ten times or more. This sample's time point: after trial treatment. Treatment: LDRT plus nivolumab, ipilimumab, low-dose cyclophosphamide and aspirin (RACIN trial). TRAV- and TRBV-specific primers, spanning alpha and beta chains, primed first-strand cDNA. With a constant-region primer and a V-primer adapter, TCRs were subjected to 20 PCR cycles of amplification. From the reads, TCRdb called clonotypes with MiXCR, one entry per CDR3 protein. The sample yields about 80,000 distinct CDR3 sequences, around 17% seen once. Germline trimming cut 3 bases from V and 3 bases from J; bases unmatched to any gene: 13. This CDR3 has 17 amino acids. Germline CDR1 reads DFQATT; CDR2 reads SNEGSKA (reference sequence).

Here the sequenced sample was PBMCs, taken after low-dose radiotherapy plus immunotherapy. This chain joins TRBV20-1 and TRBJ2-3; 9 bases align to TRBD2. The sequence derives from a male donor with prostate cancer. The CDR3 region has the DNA TGCAGTGCTAGGGGGCGAAGGGTAGCGGGAGCAACAGATACGCAGTATTTT. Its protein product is CSARGRRVAGATDTQYF.